This T cell receptor beta chain was recorded in a study of identical twins. Via MiXCR, TCRdb re-called the 5' RACE reads, giving one row per CDR3 protein. The sample has some 570,000 distinct CDR3 sequences, around 22% seen once; the top ten hold 0.45% to 0.5%. The sample holds a few counts of this clonotype. Only healthy Caucasians were enrolled as donors. The same sample was also used in a study of yellow fever vaccine responses in identical twins.

This TCR was recovered from a woman under 30 in good health. Sequenced material: CD4+ T cells sorted from blood.

CDR3 protein: CSAGTGSAGVEQFF. The CDR3 region has the DNA TGCAGTGCTGGGACAGGGAGTGCGGGAGTTGAGCAGTTCTTC. The chain has TRBV20-1 and TRBJ2-1; 9 bases line up with TRBD1. CDR1 and CDR2 from the germline V gene are DFQATT and SNEGSKA (reference sequence). J lost 9 bases, V lost 5 bases, and 11 bases had no gene match. The CDR3 has 14 amino acids.